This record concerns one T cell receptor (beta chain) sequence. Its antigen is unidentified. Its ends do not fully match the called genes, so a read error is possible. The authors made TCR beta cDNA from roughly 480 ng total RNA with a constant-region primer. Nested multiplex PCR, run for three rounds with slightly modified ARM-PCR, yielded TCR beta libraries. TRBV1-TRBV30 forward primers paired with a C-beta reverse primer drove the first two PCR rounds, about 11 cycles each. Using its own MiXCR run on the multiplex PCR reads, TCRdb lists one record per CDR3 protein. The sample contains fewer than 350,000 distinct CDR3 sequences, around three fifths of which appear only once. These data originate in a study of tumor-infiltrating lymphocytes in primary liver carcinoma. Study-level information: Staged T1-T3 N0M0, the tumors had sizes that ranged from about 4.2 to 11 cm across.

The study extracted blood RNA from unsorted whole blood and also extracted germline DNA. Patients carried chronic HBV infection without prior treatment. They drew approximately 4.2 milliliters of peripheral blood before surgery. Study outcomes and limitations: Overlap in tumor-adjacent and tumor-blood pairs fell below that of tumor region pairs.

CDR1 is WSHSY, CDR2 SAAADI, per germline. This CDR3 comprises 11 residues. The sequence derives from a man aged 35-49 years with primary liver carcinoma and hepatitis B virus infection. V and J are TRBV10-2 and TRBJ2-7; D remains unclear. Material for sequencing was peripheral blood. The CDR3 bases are TGCGCCAGCAGCTCTGGGTACGACCAGTACTTC. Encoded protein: CASSSGYDQYF.